The 14 T cell receptor beta chains below were found in one sample sequenced in a study of blood T cell repertoires in COVID-19 (dated by TCRdb to 2020 to 2021). Library preparation used the immunoSEQ multiplex PCR assay. What TCRdb holds here is the immuneACCESS table cut down to in-frame rearrangements. Part of the clones is not present; checked against another copy, under half of the missing clones reflect an unresolved V gene, and the others are unexplained. The table for this sample lists tens of thousands of clones; 88% of them were counted only once. The ten biggest clones cover 4% to 5.5% of the sample. Sequenced sample: peripheral blood. All receptors derive from a woman older than 75 with acute or convalescent COVID-19.

CDR3 sequence (DNA): TGTGCCAGTAGGGACAGGGTAGAGACCCAGTACTTC. Its translation: CASRDRVETQYF. The rearrangement uses TRBV19 and TRBJ2-5; TRBD1 matches at 8 bases. The CDR3 has 12 amino acids. After removal of 6 bases from V and 4 bases from J, the junction contained 1 base not matched to a gene. Germline V lookup: CDR1 LNHDA, CDR2 SQIVND (reference sequence).

The chain recombines TRBV2 with TRBJ2-1, with 13 bases identical to TRBD2. Trimming at V came to 6 bases and at J to 7 bases, leaving 9 bases not matched to a gene. The germline V gene encodes CDR1 SNHLY and CDR2 FYNNEI. The CDR3 extends over 16 amino acids. The CDR3 DNA sequence: TGTGCCAGCAGAGGCCAACTAGCGGGAGGGACTAATGAGCAGTTCTTC. This translates into CASRGQLAGGTNEQFF.

V and J are TRBV2 and TRBJ1-1; 8 positions agree with TRBD1. This CDR3 has 14 residues. V gave up 5 bases and J gave up 4 bases; unmatched junction bases: 6. Germline V CDR1 and CDR2: SNHLY, FYNNEI. The CDR3 DNA is TGTGCCAGCAGTAGACAGGGGTCTAGCACTGAAGCTTTCTTT. This codes for CASSRQGSSTEAFF. Based on the CDR3 plus reference TRBV2 and TRBJ1-1, the full variable domain is EPEVTQTPSHQVTQMGQEVILRCVPISNHLYFYWYRQILGQKVEFLVSFYNNEISEKSEIFDDQFSVERPDGSNFTLKIRSTKLEDSAMYFCASSRQGSSTEAFFGQGTRLTVV.

The chain recombines TRBV3-1 (or the pseudogene TRBV3-2) with TRBJ2-5; 8 nucleotides line up with TRBD2. CDR3 length: 16 amino acids. J lost 0 bases, V lost 2 bases, and 5 bases had no gene match. Looked up from germline, CDR1 is LGHDT and CDR2 is YNNKEL (reference sequence). The CDR3 bases are TGTGCCAGCAGCCAATCGGGGGGGCGGTACCAAGAGACCCAGTACTTC. This gives the protein CASSQSGGRYQETQYF.

The V gene is TRBV12-5, the J gene TRBJ1-1, with a possible D match to TRBD1 (6 bases). V was cut by 1 base and J by 5 bases, with 17 bases left in between. Germline lookup yields CDR1 LGHNT and CDR2 FRNRAP. The CDR3 covers 16 residues. CDR3: CASGLAAGTSQTEAFF. CDR3 nucleotide sequence: TGTGCTAGTGGTTTGGCCGCCGGGACAAGCCAAACTGAAGCTTTCTTT.

The sample holds one count of this clone. The rearrangement uses TRBV27 and TRBJ1-2; a weak D match, TRBD1 (5 bases). Germline loops: CDR1 MNHEY, CDR2 SMNVEV (reference sequence). Trimming took off 6 bases at V and 7 bases at J, with 18 bases between the two ends. The CDR3 is made up of 14 amino acids. The CDR3 sequence: CASRPGPRGFGYTF. CDR3 nucleotide sequence: TGTGCCAGCAGACCGGGGCCGCGGGGGTTTGGCTACACCTTC.

This rearrangement joins TRBV9 to TRBJ2-7, with 8 bases that match TRBD2. The V segment lost 3 bases and the J segment 7 bases; nucleotides outside the gene matches: 6. The CDR3 consists of 13 residues. Germline CDR1 and CDR2: SGDLS and YYNGEE. The DNA for the CDR3 is TGTGCCAGCAGCGCCGGGGGGGCGGGTGAGCAGTACTTC. It is translated as CASSAGGAGEQYF.

The chain uses TRBV11-2 and TRBJ2-3, with TRBD2 matching over 8 bases. V lost 3 bases and J lost 5; bases outside the gene matches: 4. The CDR3 spans 14 residues. CDR1 and CDR2 from the germline V gene are SGHAT and FQNNGV. Here the CDR3 reads CASSFTGGQDTQYF. The CDR3 DNA reads as TGTGCCAGCAGCTTCACGGGGGGGCAAGATACGCAGTATTTT.

The chain carries TRBV7-2 and TRBJ2-5; D might be TRBD2 (6 bases). Trimming removed 5 bases from V and 4 bases from J, with 14 bases in between. Germline assignment: CDR1 SGHTA and CDR2 FQGNSA. This CDR3 is 14 amino acids long. CDR3 loop: CASSRIAVGETQYF. DNA of the CDR3: TGTGCCAGCAGCAGAATAGCGGTAGGAGAGACCCAGTACTTC.

This sequence joins TRBV12-3 or TRBV12-4 and TRBJ2-7, with 8 bases fitting TRBD1. This CDR3 contains 13 residues. Unmatched junction bases numbered 3, after V lost 5 bases and J lost 3 bases. The CDR3 here is CASSTGTGYEQYF. The CDR3 nucleotides read TGTGCCAGCAGTACCGGGACAGGCTACGAGCAGTACTTC.

The chain carries TRBV2 and TRBJ2-3; 8 bases are a match to TRBD2. The V segment lost 3 bases and the J segment 3 bases; nucleotides outside the gene matches: 5. This CDR3 is 15 amino acids long. CDR1 and CDR2 from the germline V gene are SNHLY and FYNNEI. The CDR3 sequence: CASSDDGGVTDTQYF. CDR3 sequence (DNA): TGTGCCAGCAGTGATGACGGGGGGGTGACAGATACGCAGTATTTT.

V and J are TRBV6-6 and TRBJ2-1; no definite D call. V gave up 0 bases and J gave up 15 bases, with 12 bases separating them. This CDR3 spans 12 amino acids. Germline V gene lookup returns CDR1 MNHNY and CDR2 SVGAGI (reference sequence). For the CDR3, the DNA is TGTGCCAGCAGTTACTCGGTCCAGGATCCGTTCTTC. As protein: CASSYSVQDPFF.

In DNA, the CDR3 is TGCGCCAGCAGCGCCGGACAGGGCTATAATTCACCCCTCCACTTT. The encoded protein is CASSAGQGYNSPLHF. The V gene is TRBV5-1, the J gene TRBJ1-6; 8 nucleotides line up with TRBD1. CDR1 and CDR2 from the germline V gene are SGHRS and YFSETQ. Germline trimming cut 4 bases from V and 3 bases from J; bases unmatched to any gene: 3. CDR3 length: 15 amino acids. The full variable domain, completed using reference TRBV5-1 and TRBJ1-6, is KAGVTQTPRYLIKTRGQQVTLSCSPISGHRSVSWYQQTPGQGLQFLFEYFSETQRNKGNFPGRFSGRQFSNSRSEMNVSTLELGDSALYLCASSAGQGYNSPLHFGNGTRLTVT.

The genes are TRBV30 and TRBJ1-6; maybe TRBD1 (5 bases). The CDR3 spans 12 residues. Germline-derived CDR1 and CDR2 are GTSNPN and SVGIG (reference sequence). Trimming pared 0 bases from V and 8 bases from J, leaving 5 bases between. Written as DNA, the CDR3 is TGTGCCTGGAGTGTACAGGATTCACCCCTCCACTTT. Translating gives CAWSVQDSPLHF. Full variable domain (missing parts from reference TRBV30 and TRBJ1-6): SQTIHQWPATLVQPVGSPLSLECTVEGTSNPNLYWYRQAAGRGLQLLFYSVGIGQISSEVPQNLSASRPQDRQFILSSKKLLLSDSGFYLCAWSVQDSPLHFGNGTRLTVT.